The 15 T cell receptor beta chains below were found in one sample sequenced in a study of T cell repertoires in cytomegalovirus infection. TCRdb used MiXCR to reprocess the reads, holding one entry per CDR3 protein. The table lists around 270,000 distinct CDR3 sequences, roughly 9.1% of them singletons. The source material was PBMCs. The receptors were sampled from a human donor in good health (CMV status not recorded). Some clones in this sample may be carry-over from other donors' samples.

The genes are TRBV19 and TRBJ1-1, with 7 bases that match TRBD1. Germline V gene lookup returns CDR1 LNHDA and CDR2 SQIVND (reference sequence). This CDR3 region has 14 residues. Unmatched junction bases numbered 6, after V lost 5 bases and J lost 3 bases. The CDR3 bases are TGTGCCAGTAGTCTCCTTGGGACAGACACTGAAGCTTTCTTT. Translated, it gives CASSLLGTDTEAFF.

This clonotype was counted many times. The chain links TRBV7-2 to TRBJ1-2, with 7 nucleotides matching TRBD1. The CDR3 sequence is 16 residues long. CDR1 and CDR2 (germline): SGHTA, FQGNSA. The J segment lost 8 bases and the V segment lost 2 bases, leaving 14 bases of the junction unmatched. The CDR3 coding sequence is TGTGCCAGCAGCTTACTACAGGGGAGAGGACGAGCCGGCTACACCTTC. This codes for CASSLLQGRGRAGYTF.

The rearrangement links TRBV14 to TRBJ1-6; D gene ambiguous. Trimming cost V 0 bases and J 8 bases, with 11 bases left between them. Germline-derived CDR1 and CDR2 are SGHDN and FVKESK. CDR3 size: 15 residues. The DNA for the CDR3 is TGTGCCAGCAGCCAAGATCAGACCGCGGATTCACCCCTCCACTTT. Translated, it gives CASSQDQTADSPLHF.

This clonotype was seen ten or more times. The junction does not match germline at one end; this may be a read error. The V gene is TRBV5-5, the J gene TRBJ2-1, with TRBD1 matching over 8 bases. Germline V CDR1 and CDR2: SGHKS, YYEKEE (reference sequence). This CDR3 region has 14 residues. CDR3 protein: CASRLGQDYNEQFF. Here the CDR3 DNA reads TGTGCCAGCCGCTTGGGACAGGACTACAATGAGCAGTTCTTC.

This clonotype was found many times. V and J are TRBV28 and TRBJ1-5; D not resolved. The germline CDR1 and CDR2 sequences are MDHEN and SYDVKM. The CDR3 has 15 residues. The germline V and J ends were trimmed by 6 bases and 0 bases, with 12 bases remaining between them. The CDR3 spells CASRTRVVSNQPQHF. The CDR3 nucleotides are TGTGCCAGCAGAACTAGGGTTGTTAGCAATCAGCCCCAGCATTTT.

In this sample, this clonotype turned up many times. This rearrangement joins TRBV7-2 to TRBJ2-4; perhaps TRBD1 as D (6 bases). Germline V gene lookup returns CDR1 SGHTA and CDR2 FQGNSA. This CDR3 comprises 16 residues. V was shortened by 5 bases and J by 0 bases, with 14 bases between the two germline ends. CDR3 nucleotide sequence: TGTGCCAGCAGCCTGGGACATTTACTAGCCAAAAACATTCAGTACTTC. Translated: CASSLGHLLAKNIQYF.

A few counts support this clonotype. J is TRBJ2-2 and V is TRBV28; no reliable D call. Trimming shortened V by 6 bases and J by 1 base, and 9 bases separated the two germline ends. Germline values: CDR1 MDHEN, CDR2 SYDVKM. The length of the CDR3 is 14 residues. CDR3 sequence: CASSPEWNTGELFF. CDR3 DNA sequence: TGTGCCAGCAGCCCTGAATGGAACACCGGGGAGCTGTTTTTT.

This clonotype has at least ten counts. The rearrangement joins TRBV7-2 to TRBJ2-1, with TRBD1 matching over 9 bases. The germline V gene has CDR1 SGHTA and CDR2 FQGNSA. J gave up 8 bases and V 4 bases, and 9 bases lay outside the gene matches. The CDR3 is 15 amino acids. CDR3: CASSSINRGRHEQFF. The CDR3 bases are TGTGCCAGCAGCTCAATCAACAGGGGGCGACATGAGCAGTTCTTC.

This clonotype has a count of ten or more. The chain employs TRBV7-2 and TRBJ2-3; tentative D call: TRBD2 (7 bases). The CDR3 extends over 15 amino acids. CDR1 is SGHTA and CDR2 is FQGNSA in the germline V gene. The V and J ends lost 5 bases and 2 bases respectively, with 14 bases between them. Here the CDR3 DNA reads TGTGCCAGCAGCCGGGGAGGGGGGAACACAGATACGCAGTATTTT. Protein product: CASSRGGGNTDTQYF.

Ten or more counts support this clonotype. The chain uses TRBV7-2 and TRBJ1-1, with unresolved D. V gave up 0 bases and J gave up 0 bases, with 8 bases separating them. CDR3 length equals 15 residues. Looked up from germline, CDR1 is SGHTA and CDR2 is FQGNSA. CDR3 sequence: CASSLAGGMNTEAFF. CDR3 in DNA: TGTGCCAGCAGCTTAGCTGGCGGTATGAACACTGAAGCTTTCTTT.

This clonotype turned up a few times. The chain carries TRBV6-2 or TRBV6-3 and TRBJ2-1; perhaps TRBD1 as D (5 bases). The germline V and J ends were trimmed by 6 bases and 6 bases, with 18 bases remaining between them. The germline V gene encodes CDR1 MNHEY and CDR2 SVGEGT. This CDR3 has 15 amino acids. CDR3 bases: TGTGCCAGCAGCCCGCATCAGGCAGGGCGCAATGAGCAGTTCTTC. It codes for CASSPHQAGRNEQFF.

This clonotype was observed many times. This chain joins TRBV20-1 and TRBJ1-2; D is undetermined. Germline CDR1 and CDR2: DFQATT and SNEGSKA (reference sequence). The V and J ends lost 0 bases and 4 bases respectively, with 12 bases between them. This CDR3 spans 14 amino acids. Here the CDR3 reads CSARDPQSIYGYTF. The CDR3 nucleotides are TGCAGTGCTAGAGATCCCCAGTCCATCTATGGCTACACCTTC.

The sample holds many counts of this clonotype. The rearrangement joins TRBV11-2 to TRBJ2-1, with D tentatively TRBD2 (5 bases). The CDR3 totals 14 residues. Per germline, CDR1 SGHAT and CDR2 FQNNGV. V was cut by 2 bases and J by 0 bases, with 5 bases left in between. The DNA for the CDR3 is TGTGCCAGCAGCTTAACTAGCTCCTACAATGAGCAGTTCTTC. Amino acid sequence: CASSLTSSYNEQFF.

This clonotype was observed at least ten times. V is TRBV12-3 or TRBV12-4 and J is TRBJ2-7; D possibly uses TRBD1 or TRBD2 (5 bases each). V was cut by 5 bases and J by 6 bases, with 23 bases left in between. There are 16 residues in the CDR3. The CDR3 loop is CASSPLSNTGTPEQYF. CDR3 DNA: TGTGCCAGCAGTCCCCTCAGTAACACCGGGACCCCCGAGCAGTACTTC.

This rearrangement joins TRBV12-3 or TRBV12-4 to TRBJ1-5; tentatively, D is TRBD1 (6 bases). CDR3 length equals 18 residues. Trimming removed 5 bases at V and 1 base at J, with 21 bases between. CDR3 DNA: TGTGCCAGCAGTCGAGGGACACAAGGGAGTGGGAGCAATCAGCCCCAGCATTTT. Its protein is CASSRGTQGSGSNQPQHF.